This T cell receptor (beta chain) was captured by sequencing in a study of blood T cells in healthy people across ages (dated by TCRdb to about 2015). Notes on the research overall: In model experiments, template switching captured roughly one uniquely barcoded TCR beta cDNA molecule for every two T cells. The donors were split into four age groups: young (average around 15 years), middle-aged (39), aged (62) and long-lived (about 74). To avoid experimental bias, donors of different ages were distributed randomly across sequencing lanes. Two additional independent replicas of 1 million unique cDNA reads from the same blood draw were analyzed for two donors (one aged 18 to 30 and one aged 80 or older). Using deep sequencing normalized with unique cDNA molecular identifiers, the study measured how TCR beta repertoire diversity changes with age.

Libraries came from 5' RACE. Sequenced using an Illumina HiSeq 2500. The second PCR ran for roughly 7 to 11 cycles and used a J-beta primer mix along with a sample-barcoded 5' primer. Each TCR beta cDNA molecule received a unique molecular identifier from a template-switch 5' adaptor carrying 12 random nucleotides. Each sample yielded at least 2.5 million CDR3-containing paired-end reads. All of the RNA was converted into first-strand cDNA using the Mint cDNA synthesis kit, with a TRBC-specific oligonucleotide serving as the primer. Following uracil-DNA glycosylase treatment, all cDNA underwent a first 18-cycle PCR with the universal primers M1SS and BC2_uni_R. Regarding the original processing steps: Each sample was normalized by randomly selecting 1 million high-quality reads, each carrying a distinct molecular identifier. Reads with shared molecular identifiers were discarded instead of being binned into consensus sequences. MiTCR, set to a Q25 quality threshold and the strictest error-elimination algorithm, was used for CDR3 identification, clonotype clustering and error correction. A nonparametric unseen species model with Euler transformation was used to estimate a lower bound on total TCR beta diversity. The public sequencing data were trimmed at Q25 with fastp and processed into clonotypes with MiXCR by TCRdb, which kept only in-frame beta chains. CDR3 protein duplicates are merged, each entry listing the most common genes and DNA. For this entry, the V and J calls and clone size follow TCRdb and not the study's own pipeline. This sample gives 1.5 million to 2 million distinct CDR3 sequences in total; about 30% of them show up just once. 7.7% of the sample is held by the ten biggest clonotypes.

General conclusions and limits of the study: Compared with the aged group, the long-lived group had more naive CD4+ T cells, fewer expanded clones and increased TCR diversity, a pattern suggesting age selection. Bulk unsorted PBMC profiling prevented conclusive comparison of naive and antigen-experienced compartments. Observed TCR beta diversity correlated strongly with the percentage of naive T cells measured by flow cytometry. Estimates of total diversity from one million sequenced T cells were regarded as lower bounds and underestimates. Because donor CMV infection status was unknown, age-related changes in expanded clonotypes were potentially confounded. Observed TCR beta diversity per million T cells fell roughly linearly with age, and a significant reduction was already apparent by age around 40.

The approximately 39 donors, aged about 6 to 95 years, were systemically healthy Caucasian individuals from Russia. Ten milliliters of peripheral blood were drawn from each donor into EDTA-treated Vacutainer tubes. Ficoll-Paque density-gradient centrifugation was used to isolate PBMCs, with at least 6 million per sample. Total RNA was extracted from PBMCs with Trizol reagent, with at least 5 micrograms obtained per sample. The percentages of naive CD45RAhigh/CD27high T cells were determined by flow cytometry on a PBMC aliquot from every donor. The junction carries 18 bases between V and J, which are trimmed by 2 bases and 10 bases respectively. Spanning cysteine to phenylalanine, the CDR3 consists of 15 amino acids. Only the CDR3 DNA is retained, 45 bases long and in frame from the first base. In the germline V gene, CDR1 corresponds to SGHTA and CDR2 to FQGNSA. With respect to this clonotype: The antigen it binds to is not known. Per-base qualities were not stored, and no clone one base away is much larger.

Sequencing was carried out using blood. This sequence originates from a woman younger than 45 in good health. The chain couples TRBV7-2 to TRBJ2-1, with the identity of the D gene unclear. The base sequence is TGTGCCAGCAGCTTACTCCTCTGGACCCGAAGGGAGCAGTTCTTC. Its coded protein is CASSLLLWTRREQFF.